This T cell receptor (beta chain) was found in a study of blood T cell repertoires in COVID-19 (dated by TCRdb to about 2020). About the full investigation: Samples from collaborators originated in the United States, Italy and Spain and spanned both the acute and convalescent phases of COVID-19. The dataset comprised deeply sampled blood TCRbeta repertoires from subjects exposed to, actively infected with, or recovered from COVID-19. A freely available public database, intended as a resource for researchers studying the immune response to SARS-CoV-2, is where the repertoires were released. A de-identified subject ID, COVID-19 status, age in years and sex were almost always included in the sample metadata. Samples were obtained from the ongoing ImmuneRACE study (first 160 participants) and from some 1,300 subjects provided by 6 global collaborators. The prospective study material was composed of cDNA or gDNA derived from T cells, B-cell-depleted T cells, or PBMCs. Where HLA class I and class II types were available, the types were taken from metadata supplied by the sample provider, not from assay-based typing. The full study reports these points: Clinical and demographic metadata were provided uncurated, with the amount varying by source and participant.

Collaborating institutions collected whole blood in K2EDTA tubes following their own protocols. For TCRbeta analysis, collaborator samples were shipped as frozen whole blood, as isolated PBMCs, or as DNA extracted from either sample type. The immunoSEQ Assay, a bias-controlled multiplex PCR, was used to amplify TCRbeta CDR3 regions from genomic DNA. Per the source publication's procedure: The number of nucleated cells in each sample was estimated by amplification of reference gene primers within the assay. To quantify the absolute abundance of each unique TCRbeta CDR3 rearrangement, sequence reads were collapsed and filtered. Productive Simpson clonality was computed per sample as the square root of Simpson's diversity index over productive rearrangements. TCRdb retrieved this table from immuneACCESS and kept in-frame rearrangements only. Not all clones are present; in checked studies, unresolved V genes account for under half, and no reason is known for the remainder. That table gives V, J and clone size, and the DNA gave D and trimming. In this sample the table shows 180,000 or so clones, about 90% of which occur a single time. The ten largest account for 2.5% of the sample.

On this clone: Its antigen is not yet known. No qualities accompany the bases; no much larger clone lies one base away.

Sequences LNHDA (CDR1) and SQIVND (CDR2) are obtained from the germline V gene (reference sequence). Taken from cysteine to phenylalanine, the CDR3 has 14 residues. Of all the DNA, just the CDR3 is kept, 42 bases in frame from base 1. Clipping removes 4 bases from V and 3 bases from J, with 6 as the unmatched junction base count. The sample consisted of peripheral blood. The V gene is TRBV19 and the J gene is TRBJ2-7; 7 bases in the junction line up with TRBD1. The source of this sequence is a man aged 35 to 55 with active or convalescent COVID-19. The CDR3 reads as follows: CASSNGDSYYEQYF. In nucleotide form, the sequence is TGTGCCAGTAGTAACGGGGACAGTTACTACGAGCAGTACTTC.